These T cell receptor beta chains were read from a single sample in a study of shared clonotypes between healthy human individuals. The assay was immunoSEQ multiplex PCR, and TCRdb's table has in-frame clones only and misses some. The sample includes around 600,000 clones, 98% of them seen just once. Sequenced sample: naive CD8+ T cells sorted from blood. The receptors come from a man aged 25-45 years in good health. The CDR3 runs from the conserved cysteine through the conserved F or W. Each record gives: clone size, J gene, CDR3 length, D gene, V gene, CDR3 protein, CDR3 DNA. The D gene is left open where the match is weak. Only some rows state a clone size, as once, few, many or a class for expanded clones.

>.|TRBJ2-5|13|.|TRBV5-4
CASSRDYQETQYF
TGTGCCAGCAGCCGGGACTACCAAGAGACCCAGTACTTC
>.|TRBJ2-1|16|TRBD1|TRBV28
CASSHGTGILGGEQFF
TGTGCCAGCAGTCATGGGACAGGGATTCTTGGGGGTGAGCAGTTCTTC
>.|TRBJ2-7|15|.|TRBV11-2
CASSYRQIAFHEQYF
TGTGCCAGCAGCTACCGACAGATAGCCTTCCACGAGCAGTACTTC
>.|TRBJ2-7|11|.|TRBV27
CATQKGYEQYF
TGTGCCACCCAGAAAGGCTACGAGCAGTACTTC
>.|TRBJ2-1|13|.|TRBV27
CASSPFLATEQFF
TGTGCCAGCAGCCCTTTCCTAGCTACTGAGCAGTTCTTC
>few|TRBJ2-1|16|TRBD2|TRBV4-3
CASSQAHLAGIDEQFF
TGCGCCAGCAGCCAAGCCCATCTAGCGGGTATCGATGAGCAGTTCTTC
>.|TRBJ2-7|15|.|TRBV4-1
CASSQGDSTYYEQYF
TGCGCCAGCAGCCAAGGAGACAGCACGTACTACGAGCAGTACTTC
>.|TRBJ2-5|14|.|TRBV13
CASSLMGLQETQYF
TGTGCCAGCAGCTTAATGGGCTTACAAGAGACCCAGTACTTC
>.|TRBJ1-2|14|TRBD1|TRBV30
CAWRWTGKYYGYTF
TGTGCCTGGAGGTGGACAGGGAAATACTATGGCTACACCTTC
>.|TRBJ1-2|13|TRBD1|TRBV5-1
CASSPGTGDGYTF
TGCGCCAGCAGCCCCGGGACAGGGGATGGCTACACCTTC
>.|TRBJ2-2|15|TRBD2|TRBV9
CASSLRIAGAGELFF
TGTGCCAGCAGCTTACGGATAGCGGGAGCAGGGGAGCTGTTTTTT
>.|TRBJ2-2|15|TRBD1|TRBV6-5
CASRGQGPFTGELFF
TGTGCCAGCAGGGGACAGGGACCATTCACCGGGGAGCTGTTTTTT
>once|TRBJ2-1|15|.|TRBV7-9
CASSLEAGHYNEQFF
TGTGCCAGCAGCTTAGAAGCGGGACACTACAATGAGCAGTTCTTC
>.|TRBJ2-3|16|.|TRBV25-1
CASSGQGPGFTDTQYF
TGTGCCAGCAGTGGTCAGGGTCCCGGTTTTACAGATACGCAGTATTTT
>once|TRBJ2-3|16|.|TRBV29-1
CSVGQTGWDSTDTQYF
TGCAGCGTCGGACAAACAGGGTGGGATAGCACAGATACGCAGTATTTT
>.|TRBJ2-7|16|TRBD2|TRBV6-6
CASVATSGRYKYEQYF
TGTGCCAGCGTAGCGACTAGCGGGAGGTATAAGTACGAGCAGTACTTC
>.|TRBJ1-1|15|TRBD1|TRBV5-5
CASSQTWRTGLTAFF
TGTGCCAGCAGCCAGACTTGGCGGACAGGGCTTACAGCTTTCTTT
>.|TRBJ1-2|14|TRBD1|TRBV30
CAWSPGQGNGGYTF
TGTGCCTGGAGTCCCGGACAGGGGAATGGTGGCTACACCTTC
>once|TRBJ1-2|15|.|TRBV7-9
CASSLAREGIKGYTF
TGTGCCAGCAGCTTAGCGAGGGAGGGGATAAAAGGCTACACCTTC
>.|TRBJ1-1|13|.|TRBV29-1
CSVRGRKDTEAFF
TGCAGCGTTCGGGGACGAAAGGACACTGAAGCTTTCTTT
>.|TRBJ2-7|15|TRBD2|TRBV27
CASSLSVAGKHEQYF
TGTGCCAGCAGTTTATCGGTAGCGGGAAAGCACGAGCAGTACTTC
>.|TRBJ2-3|14|TRBD2|TRBV7-9
CASSGLAESDTQYF
TGTGCCAGCAGCGGACTAGCGGAATCAGATACGCAGTATTTT
>.|TRBJ2-3|15|TRBD1|TRBV5-5
CASSTGTAIGDTQYF
TGTGCCAGCAGCACCGGGACAGCAATAGGAGATACGCAGTATTTT
>.|TRBJ2-5|13|TRBD1|TRBV7-9
CASSSGGRETQYF
TGTGCCAGCAGCTCAGGGGGACGGGAGACCCAGTACTTC
>.|TRBJ2-1|12|.|TRBV7-9
CASSLQNNEQFF
TGTGCCAGCAGCTTACAGAACAATGAGCAGTTCTTC
>.|TRBJ2-7|13|.|TRBV27
CASSLSAAYEQYF
TGTGCCAGCAGTTTAAGCGCTGCCTACGAGCAGTACTTC
>.|TRBJ1-2|13|.|TRBV5-1
CASSSGQDYGYTF
TGCGCCAGCAGCTCTGGACAAGACTATGGCTACACCTTC
>.|TRBJ2-1|16|TRBD2|TRBV27
CASSLLAGDPYNEQFF
TGTGCCAGCAGTTTGTTAGCGGGAGATCCCTACAATGAGCAGTTCTTC
>.|TRBJ2-3|16|.|TRBV7-2
CASPTAGGTFPDTQYF
TGTGCCAGCCCTACCGCGGGCGGAACCTTCCCAGATACGCAGTATTTT
>.|TRBJ2-7|14|TRBD1|TRBV6-5
CASSWTGSSYEQYF
TGTGCCAGCAGTTGGACAGGGAGCTCCTACGAGCAGTACTTC
>.|TRBJ2-3|15|.|TRBV7-9
CASRLPGHFSDTQYF
TGTGCCAGCAGACTGCCGGGACATTTTTCAGATACGCAGTATTTT
>.|TRBJ1-3|19|TRBD1|TRBV10-2
CASSESSGTGGEIENTIYF
TGCGCCAGCAGTGAGTCGTCTGGGACAGGGGGCGAAATCGAAAACACCATATATTTT
>.|TRBJ2-1|16|.|TRBV7-8
CASSLEFADIYNEQFF
TGTGCCAGCAGCTTAGAGTTTGCCGATATTTACAATGAGCAGTTCTTC
>.|TRBJ2-7|11|.|TRBV5-6
CASSYGYEQYF
TGTGCCAGCAGCTACGGCTACGAGCAGTACTTC
>.|TRBJ2-5|17|TRBD1|TRBV7-9
CASSLGGQGFNVETQYF
TGTGCCAGCAGCTTAGGGGGACAGGGCTTTAATGTGGAGACCCAGTACTTC
>.|TRBJ1-1|13|.|TRBV5-1
CASSLVLNTEAFF
TGCGCCAGCAGCTTGGTATTGAACACTGAAGCTTTCTTT
>.|TRBJ2-1|15|.|TRBV7-9
CASSAGDSPYNEQFF
TGTGCCAGCAGCGCGGGGGACAGCCCCTACAATGAGCAGTTCTTC
>.|TRBJ2-1|14|.|TRBV27
CASSPVALYNEQFF
TGTGCCAGCAGTCCTGTAGCGTTATACAATGAGCAGTTCTTC
>.|TRBJ2-2|15|TRBD1|TRBV7-9
CASRPDRAYTGELFF
TGTGCCAGCAGACCAGACAGGGCTTACACCGGGGAGCTGTTTTTT
>.|TRBJ2-3|17|.|TRBV4-1
CASSQGQPPSIADTQYF
TGCGCCAGCAGCCAAGGTCAACCCCCTAGCATCGCAGATACGCAGTATTTT
>once|TRBJ2-7|17|TRBD2|TRBV7-9
CASSWGTSPDGGYEQYF
TGTGCCAGCAGCTGGGGGACTAGTCCGGATGGAGGGTACGAGCAGTACTTC
>.|TRBJ1-2|14|TRBD1|TRBV2
CASSPGQRPYGYTF
TGTGCCAGCAGTCCGGGACAGAGACCCTATGGCTACACCTTC
>.|TRBJ2-2|16|TRBD2|TRBV27
CASSPRDYSNTGELFF
TGTGCCAGCAGTCCCCGGGACTATTCGAACACCGGGGAGCTGTTTTTT
>.|TRBJ2-1|14|.|TRBV4-1
CASSQDSSYNEQFF
TGCGCCAGCAGCCAAGACTCCAGCTACAATGAGCAGTTCTTC
>.|TRBJ2-7|16|TRBD2|TRBV7-2
CASSLAGLAVTYEQYF
TGTGCCAGCAGCTTAGCCGGACTAGCGGTTACCTACGAGCAGTACTTC
>.|TRBJ2-2|15|.|TRBV29-1
CSVGQSIRNTGELFF
TGCAGCGTTGGTCAATCTATCCGGAACACCGGGGAGCTGTTTTTT
>.|TRBJ2-1|14|.|TRBV29-1
CSVEQERSYNEQFF
TGCAGCGTTGAACAGGAGAGGTCCTACAATGAGCAGTTCTTC
>.|TRBJ2-1|17|TRBD2|TRBV18
CASSPGLAGDPNHEQFF
TGTGCCAGCTCACCCGGACTAGCGGGAGACCCGAACCATGAGCAGTTCTTC
>.|TRBJ1-2|15|.|TRBV7-9
CASSPPSSGNYGYTF
TGTGCCAGCAGCCCGCCCTCATCGGGTAACTATGGCTACACCTTC
>.|TRBJ2-7|14|.|TRBV6-1
CASSDLGGTYEQYF
TGTGCCAGCAGTGATTTAGGGGGAACCTACGAGCAGTACTTC
>.|TRBJ2-2|17|.|TRBV4-2
CASSQESRTASTGELFF
TGTGCCAGCAGCCAAGAATCGAGGACAGCCTCCACCGGGGAGCTGTTTTTT
>.|TRBJ1-2|13|.|TRBV7-2
CASSLLGNYGYTF
TGTGCCAGCAGCTTACTTGGGAACTATGGCTACACCTTC
>.|TRBJ1-2|16|.|TRBV23-1
CASSSGVRRKTYGYTF
TGCGCCAGCAGTAGCGGCGTACGCAGAAAGACCTATGGCTACACCTTC
>.|TRBJ2-1|18|.|TRBV7-9
CASSLEEGPAAVDNEQFF
TGTGCCAGCAGCTTAGAGGAAGGGCCGGCGGCGGTTGACAATGAGCAGTTCTTC
>.|TRBJ1-1|14|.|TRBV7-8
CASSLRSLGTEAFF
TGTGCCAGCAGCTTACGGTCCCTCGGCACTGAAGCTTTCTTT
>.|TRBJ2-7|19|TRBD2|TRBV18
CASSPNFLFVGLAPYEQYF
TGTGCCAGCTCACCAAACTTCCTTTTCGTTGGACTAGCTCCCTACGAGCAGTACTTC
>.|TRBJ2-5|15|TRBD2|TRBV12-5
CASAKLAGLQETQYF
TGTGCTAGTGCCAAACTAGCGGGGCTACAAGAGACCCAGTACTTC
>.|TRBJ2-3|13|TRBD2|TRBV6-6
CASSSRTSGSQYF
TGTGCCAGCAGTTCCAGGACTAGCGGGTCGCAGTATTTT
>.|TRBJ2-5|16|TRBD2|TRBV11-2
CASSRGGGGRRETQYF
TGTGCCAGCAGCCGAGGCGGCGGCGGGAGACGTGAGACCCAGTACTTC